Reported below is one T cell receptor (beta chain). The protocol was immunoSEQ multiplex PCR, while the TCRdb copy is restricted to in-frame clones and leaves out a portion. The top ten hold roughly 6.1% of the sample, which has 80,000 or so clones, less than 95% seen once. This entry comes from a study of control samples from healthy donors and cancer patients. The V end was cut by 6 bases, the J end by 8 bases, with 20 bases between. The V gene's germline CDR1 is MNHEY and CDR2 SVGEGT. This CDR3 has 16 amino acids. V and J are TRBV6-2 or TRBV6-3 and TRBJ1-6; no firm D call. This clonotype originated in a woman between 40 and 55 years old in good health. The sequencing input was blood. The CDR3 reads CASSSLSPNLDSPLHF. CDR3 bases: TGTGCCAGCAGCTCGCTATCCCCTAACTTGGATTCACCCCTCCACTTT.